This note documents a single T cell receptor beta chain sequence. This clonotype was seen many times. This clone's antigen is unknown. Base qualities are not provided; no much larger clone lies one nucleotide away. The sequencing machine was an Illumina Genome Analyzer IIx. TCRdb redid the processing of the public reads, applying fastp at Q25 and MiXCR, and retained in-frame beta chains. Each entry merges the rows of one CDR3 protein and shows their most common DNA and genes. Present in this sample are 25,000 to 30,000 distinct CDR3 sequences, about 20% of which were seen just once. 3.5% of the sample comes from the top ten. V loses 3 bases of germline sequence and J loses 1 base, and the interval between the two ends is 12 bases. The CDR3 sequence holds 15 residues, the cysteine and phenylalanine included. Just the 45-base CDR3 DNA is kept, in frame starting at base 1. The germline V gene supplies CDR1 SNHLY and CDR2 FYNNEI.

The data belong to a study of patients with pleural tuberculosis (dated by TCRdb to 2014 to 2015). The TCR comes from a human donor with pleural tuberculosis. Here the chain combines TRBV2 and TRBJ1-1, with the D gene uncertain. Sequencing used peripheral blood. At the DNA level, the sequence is TGTGCCAGCAGTGAGTTCCGGGCACAGAACACTGAAGCTTTCTTT. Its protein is CASSEFRAQNTEAFF. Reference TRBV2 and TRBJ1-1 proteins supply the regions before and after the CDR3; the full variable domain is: EPEVTQTPSHQVTQMGQEVILRCVPISNHLYFYWYRQILGQKVEFLVSFYNNEISEKSEIFDDQFSVERPDGSNFTLKIRSTKLEDSAMYFCASSEFRAQNTEAFFGQGTRLTVV.